The entry that follows covers one TCR beta chain sequence. What it binds is not known. The PCR employed 60 Vbeta primers together with 13 Jbeta primers. Generated by immunoSEQ multiplex PCR, the TCRdb table keeps only in-frame clones and is missing some. Seen here are 200,000 to 250,000 clones, roughly 83% observed once, and the top ten hold roughly 0.75%. The V gene end was trimmed by 5 bases and the J gene end by 3 bases; junction bases not matched to a gene: 8. CDR3 length: 14 residues. From germline, CDR1 is SGHTS and CDR2 YDEGEE. This entry belongs to a study of cytomegalovirus exposure and HLA in healthy donors. Study-level findings and limits: Highest at DRB1 and lowest at HLA-C, TCR association rates differed among HLA loci in a later analysis.

Source material: PBMCs. This rearrangement joins TRBV5-8 to TRBJ2-7; 7 nucleotides agree with TRBD1. The clonotype comes from a boy between 2 and 10 years old in good health and CMV-seronegative. The CDR3 loop reads CASRPLTGSYEQYF. CDR3 nucleotides: TGTGCCAGCAGACCTCTGACAGGGAGCTACGAGCAGTACTTC.